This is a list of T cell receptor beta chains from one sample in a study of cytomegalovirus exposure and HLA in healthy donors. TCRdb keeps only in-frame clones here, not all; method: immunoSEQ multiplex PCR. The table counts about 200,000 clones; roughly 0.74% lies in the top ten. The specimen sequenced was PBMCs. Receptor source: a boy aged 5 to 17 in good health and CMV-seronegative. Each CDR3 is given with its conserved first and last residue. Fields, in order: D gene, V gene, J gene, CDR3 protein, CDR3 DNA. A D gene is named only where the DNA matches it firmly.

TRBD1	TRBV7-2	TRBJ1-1	CASSLGRGTRNTEAFF	TGTGCCAGCAGCTTAGGCAGGGGGACACGAAACACTGAAGCTTTCTTT
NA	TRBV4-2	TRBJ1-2	CASSQGPDRYGYTF	TGTGCCAGCAGCCAAGGGCCGGACAGATATGGCTACACCTTC
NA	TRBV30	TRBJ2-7	CAWSVRPGRSSYEQYF	TGTGCCTGGAGTGTAAGGCCGGGGAGGAGCTCCTACGAGCAGTACTTC
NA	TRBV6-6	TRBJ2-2	CASVAENTGELFF	TGTGCCAGCGTCGCGGAGAACACCGGGGAGCTGTTTTTT
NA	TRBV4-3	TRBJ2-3	CASSQESRASVPDTQYF	TGCGCCAGCAGCCAAGAGAGTAGGGCTAGCGTCCCAGATACGCAGTATTTT
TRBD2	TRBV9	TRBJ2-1	CASSRGLAGGPSYNEQFF	TGTGCCAGCAGCCGGGGACTAGCGGGGGGACCATCCTACAATGAGCAGTTCTTC
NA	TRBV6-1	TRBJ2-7	CASSEGRSTSYEQYF	TGTGCCAGCAGTGAAGGGCGGAGTACCTCCTACGAGCAGTACTTC
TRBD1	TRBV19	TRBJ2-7	CASSINSWTGYNEQYF	TGTGCCAGTAGTATAAATTCGTGGACAGGGTACAACGAGCAGTACTTC
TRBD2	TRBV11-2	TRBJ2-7	CASSLRGALRIYEQYF	TGTGCCAGCAGCTTGCGGGGGGCGTTAAGAATCTACGAGCAGTACTTC
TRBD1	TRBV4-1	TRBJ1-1	CASSQAGQGYRTEAFF	TGCGCCAGCAGCCAAGCAGGACAGGGATATCGAACTGAAGCTTTCTTT
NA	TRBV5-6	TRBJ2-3	CASSWDSTDTQYF	TGTGCCAGCAGCTGGGACTCCACAGATACGCAGTATTTT
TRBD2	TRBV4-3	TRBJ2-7	CASSQDDGTGGGVIYEQYF	TGCGCCAGCAGCCAAGATGACGGGACGGGAGGCGGGGTGATCTACGAGCAGTACTTC
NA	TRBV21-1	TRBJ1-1	CASSKGWAERVNTEAFF	TGTGCCAGCAGCAAAGGCTGGGCCGAAAGAGTGAACACTGAAGCTTTCTTT
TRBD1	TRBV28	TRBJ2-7	CASSSTLGQFYEQYF	TGTGCCAGCAGTTCTACCCTGGGACAGTTCTACGAGCAGTACTTC
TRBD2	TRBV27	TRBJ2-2	CASSQERGAGFTGELFF	TGTGCCAGCAGTCAAGAGCGGGGGGCGGGGTTCACCGGGGAGCTGTTTTTT
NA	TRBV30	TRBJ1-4	CAWSFSSREKLFF	TGTGCCTGGAGTTTCTCCTCCAGGGAAAAACTGTTTTTT
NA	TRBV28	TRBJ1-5	CASGGLNQPQHF	TGTGCTTCCGGGGGGCTTAATCAGCCCCAGCATTTT
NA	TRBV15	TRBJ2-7	CATRLTKTGGGEQYF	TGTGCCACCAGACTAACCAAGACAGGCGGAGGCGAGCAGTACTTC
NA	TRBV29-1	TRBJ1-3	CSVEPRQGTSGNTIYF	TGCAGCGTTGAACCTCGGCAGGGAACTTCTGGAAACACCATATATTTT
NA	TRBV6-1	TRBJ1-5	CASSDLRGTWGNQPQHF	TGTGCCAGCAGTGACCTTCGGGGGACCTGGGGCAATCAGCCCCAGCATTTT
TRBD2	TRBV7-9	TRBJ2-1	CASSLVTSGADEQFF	TGTGCCAGCAGCTTAGTAACTAGCGGGGCAGATGAGCAGTTCTTC
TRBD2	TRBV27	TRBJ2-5	CASSLVASGNVASATQYF	TGTGCCAGCAGTTTAGTAGCTAGCGGGAACGTAGCATCGGCGACCCAGTACTTC
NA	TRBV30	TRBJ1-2	CAWSGDTNYGYTF	TGTGCCTGGAGTGGTGACACTAACTATGGCTACACCTTC
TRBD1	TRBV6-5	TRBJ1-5	CASSQQGHSNQPQHF	TGTGCCAGCAGTCAACAGGGGCATAGCAATCAGCCCCAGCATTTT
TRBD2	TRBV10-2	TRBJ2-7	CASIEGLASSYEQYF	TGCGCCAGCATAGAGGGACTAGCGAGCTCCTACGAGCAGTACTTC
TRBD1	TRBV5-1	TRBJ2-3	CASSLGGTGEGTQYF	TGCGCCAGCAGCTTGGGGGGGACAGGGGAAGGTACGCAGTATTTT
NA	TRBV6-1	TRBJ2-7	CASSDRDRGSYEQYF	TGTGCCAGCAGTGACAGGGATAGGGGCTCCTACGAGCAGTACTTC
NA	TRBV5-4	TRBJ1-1	CASSEDSRNTEAFF	TGTGCCAGCAGCGAGGACAGCCGGAACACTGAAGCTTTCTTT
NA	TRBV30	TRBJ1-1	CAWSDNRVEAFF	TGTGCCTGGAGTGACAACAGGGTTGAAGCTTTCTTT
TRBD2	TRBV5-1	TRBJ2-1	CASSWTSQGYNEQFF	TGCGCCAGCAGCTGGACTAGCCAAGGATACAATGAGCAGTTCTTC
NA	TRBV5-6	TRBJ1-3	CASSLVGGNDTIYF	TGTGCCAGCAGCTTGGTTGGGGGCAATGACACCATATATTTT
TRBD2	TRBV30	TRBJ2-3	CAWSGKGAGGLGTQYF	TGTGCCTGGAGTGGAAAGGGAGCGGGGGGGTTGGGTACGCAGTATTTT
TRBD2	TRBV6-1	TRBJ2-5	CASSGGPGLAGEETQYF	TGTGCCAGCAGTGGCGGCCCGGGACTAGCGGGGGAGGAGACCCAGTACTTC
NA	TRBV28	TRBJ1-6	CASSFNSYNSPLHF	TGTGCCAGCAGTTTCAACTCCTATAATTCACCCCTCCACTTT
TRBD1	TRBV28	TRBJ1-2	CASSHLTGWRDYGYTF	TGTGCCAGCAGCCACTTGACAGGGTGGAGGGACTATGGCTACACCTTC
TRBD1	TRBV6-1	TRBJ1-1	CASDGTGGNTEAFF	TGTGCCAGCGATGGGACAGGGGGGAACACTGAAGCTTTCTTT
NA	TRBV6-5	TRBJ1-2	CASRGGNYGYTF	TGTGCCAGCCGGGGGGGGAACTATGGCTACACCTTC
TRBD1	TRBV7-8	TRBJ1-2	CASSSRQGDGYTF	TGTGCCAGCAGCTCGCGACAGGGAGATGGCTACACCTTC
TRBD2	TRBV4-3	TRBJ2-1	CASSQVTSGPNEQFF	TGCGCCAGCAGCCAAGTCACTAGCGGGCCCAATGAGCAGTTCTTC
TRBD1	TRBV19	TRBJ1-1	CASSTGTGGDTEAFF	TGTGCCAGTAGTACCGGAACAGGGGGGGACACTGAAGCTTTCTTT
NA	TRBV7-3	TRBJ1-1	CASSPSLNTEAFF	TGTGCCAGCAGCCCGAGTCTGAACACTGAAGCTTTCTTT
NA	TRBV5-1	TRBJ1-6	CASSLSSVKISYNSPLHF	TGCGCCAGCAGCTTGTCATCAGTAAAAATCTCCTATAATTCACCCCTCCACTTT
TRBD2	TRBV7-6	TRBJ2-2	CASRGTSGYTGELFF	TGTGCCAGCCGGGGGACTAGCGGATACACCGGGGAGCTGTTTTTT
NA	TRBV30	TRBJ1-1	CAWSARTGNTEAFF	TGTGCCTGGAGTGCGAGGACTGGGAACACTGAAGCTTTCTTT
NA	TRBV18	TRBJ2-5	CASSPPTTQETQYF	TGTGCCAGCTCACCTCCCACTACCCAAGAGACCCAGTACTTC
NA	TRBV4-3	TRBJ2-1	CASSQEAGPHNEQFF	TGCGCCAGCAGCCAAGAGGCGGGACCCCACAATGAGCAGTTCTTC
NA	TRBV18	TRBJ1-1	CASSPGQTNTEAFF	TGTGCCAGCTCACCTGGACAGACGAACACTGAAGCTTTCTTT
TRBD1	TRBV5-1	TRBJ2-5	CASSSKGQGNQETQYF	TGCGCCAGCAGCTCCAAGGGACAGGGGAACCAAGAGACCCAGTACTTC
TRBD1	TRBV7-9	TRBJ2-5	CASSSTGGDETQYF	TGTGCCAGCAGCTCGACAGGGGGGGATGAGACCCAGTACTTC
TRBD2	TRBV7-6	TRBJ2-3	CASSTKVRGVDTQYF	TGTGCCAGCAGCACCAAGGTGCGGGGGGTGGATACGCAGTATTTT
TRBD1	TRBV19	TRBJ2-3	CATGTGSSADTQYF	TGTGCCACCGGGACAGGGAGTAGCGCAGATACGCAGTATTTT
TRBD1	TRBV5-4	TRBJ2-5	CASSQDRVGETQYF	TGTGCCAGCAGCCAGGACAGGGTTGGAGAGACCCAGTACTTC
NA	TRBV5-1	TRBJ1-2	CASSLVHQGRRDYGYTF	TGCGCCAGCAGCTTGGTCCACCAGGGTAGGAGGGACTATGGCTACACCTTC
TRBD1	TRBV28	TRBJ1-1	CASTGQGLGTEAFF	TGTGCCAGCACTGGACAGGGGCTTGGGACTGAAGCTTTCTTT
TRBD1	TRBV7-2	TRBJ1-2	CASSLATGTGDYGYTF	TGTGCCAGCAGCTTAGCAACCGGGACAGGGGACTATGGCTACACCTTC
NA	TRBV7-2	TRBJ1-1	CASSLDARVGTEAFF	TGTGCCAGCAGCTTAGACGCCAGGGTAGGCACTGAAGCTTTCTTT
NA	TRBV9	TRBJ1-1	CASSVVAGPSTEAFF	TGTGCCAGCAGCGTAGTTGCAGGGCCCTCCACTGAAGCTTTCTTT